A single sample is the source of the 5 T cell receptor beta chains below, sequenced in a study of spatial heterogeneity in lung cancer. Time point in this sample: sample taken at primary tumor resection. Whole RNA, isolated from tumor, nontumor lung or frozen PBMC, was sequenced without prior sorting. TCRdb fed the 5' RACE reads into MiXCR, producing one record per CDR3 protein. In the table there are 30,000 or so distinct CDR3 sequences, about 8.8% of which are singletons. The specimen was PBMCs, collected at surgery. Receptor source: a female donor with early-stage non-small cell lung cancer.

As concerns this clonotype: A much larger clone sits a single nucleotide away, making a read error possible. The chain carries TRBV12-3 or TRBV12-4 and TRBJ2-2, with D possibly matching TRBD1 (5 bases). CDR3 size: 15 residues. CDR3 sequence (DNA): TGTGTCAGCAGCCCCACCCAGGGGAACACCGGGGAGCTGTTTTTT. It encodes CVSSPTQGNTGELFF.

This clonotype was counted at least ten times. The rearrangement links TRBV28 to TRBJ1-2, with D perhaps matching TRBD1 (5 bases). Germline assignment: CDR1 MDHEN and CDR2 SYDVKM. CDR3 length: 16 residues. The V end was cut by 6 bases, the J end by 0 bases, with 17 bases between. The CDR3 DNA is TGTGCCAGCAGACATGGAAGGGGAACAGCTAACTATGGCTACACCTTC. This translates into CASRHGRGTANYGYTF.

This clonotype was found many times. V gene TRBV5-6 combines with J gene TRBJ2-1, with D maybe TRBD2 (6 bases). The CDR3 loop spans 14 amino acids. Trimming took off 4 bases at V and 4 bases at J, with 12 bases between the two ends. The germline gives CDR1 SGHDT, CDR2 YYEEEE. Written as DNA, the CDR3 is TGTGCCAGCAGCAGTAGCGGTTGGTACAATGAGCAGTTCTTC. Translation: CASSSSGWYNEQFF.

A remark on this clonotype: A much larger clone sits a single nucleotide away, making a read error possible. V is TRBV12-3 or TRBV12-4 and J is TRBJ2-2; TRBD1 is a possible D gene (5 bases). CDR3 size: 14 residues. The CDR3 protein is CVSSSRANTGELFF. The DNA of the CDR3 is TGTGTCAGCAGTTCCAGGGCGAACACCGGGGAGCTGTTTTTT.

This chain uses TRBV11-2 with TRBJ2-3; no clear D. CDR3 length: 11 residues. The germline V gene encodes CDR1 SGHAT and CDR2 FQNNGV. The ends were cut back, 1 base at V and 8 bases at J, with 4 bases in the middle. The chain's CDR3 is CASSLGPTQYF. The DNA of the CDR3 is TGTGCCAGCAGCTTAGGGCCTACGCAGTATTTT. Looking up the rest from reference TRBV11-2 and TRBJ2-3 gives the full variable domain: EAGVAQSPRYKIIEKRQSVAFWCNPISGHATLYWYQQILGQGPKLLIQFQNNGVVDDSQLPKDRFSAERLKGVDSTLKIQPAKLEDSAVYLCASSLGPTQYFGPGTRLTVL.